The entry below describes one T cell receptor (beta chain). What this receptor recognizes is not known. One base away there is no much larger clone; base qualities are not given. The source of the sample is a study of Ad26.COV2.S vaccination and SARS-CoV-2 variants (dated by TCRdb to 2020 to 2023). Regarding the research as a whole: Donors in the vaccine arm were drawn from COV1001, a multicentre, randomized, double-blind, placebo-controlled phase I-IIa trial testing Ad26.COV2.S in healthy adults. Investigators remained blinded to trial group allocation during experiments and outcome assessment. The TCR-sequenced set comprised approximately 32 samples: some 20 Ad26.COV2.S vaccine recipients, 5 placebo recipients and 8 SARS-CoV-2 convalescent individuals. Ad26.COV2.S was administered intramuscularly at a dose of 5x10^10 or 1x10^11 viral particles, either as one shot or as two shots given 56 days apart. TCRbeta repertoire sequencing was used to assess the specificity and breadth of SARS-CoV-2-reactive T cell receptors after Ad26.COV2.S vaccination. Trial participants were randomized into five groups of five: low-dose or high-dose Ad26.COV2.S given once or twice, or placebo on both occasions. Points the paper makes about the study in general: Vaccine and placebo recipients had comparable non-spike TCR breadth, which fits with the vaccine containing only spike. According to the authors, total T cell responses may have been underestimated by the TCR breadth and depth analyses. After vaccination, substantial breadth of spike-specific CD8+ and CD4+ T cell responses was reported. The study lacked the statistical power to compare responses across vaccine doses or regimens. Compared with placebo recipients, Ad26.COV2.S recipients showed higher spike-specific TCR breadth (P = 0.0014).

The immunoSEQ Assay was used to sequence TCRbeta CDR3 regions. After extraction, genomic DNA underwent amplification by bias-controlled multiplex PCR, followed by high-throughput sequencing. The authors processed their data as follows. Collapsing and filtering of sequences were performed to quantify the absolute abundance of each unique TCRbeta CDR3 region. T cell fraction was estimated by normalizing TCRbeta template counts to usable DNA, with usable DNA measured through amplification of reference genes found in all nucleated cells. Repertoire TCRs were annotated as SARS-CoV-2-specific when V gene, CDR3 amino acid sequence and J gene were exactly matched to a known reactive TCR set. The reference SARS-CoV-2 TCR set was derived from MIRA and filtered for enrichment in COVID-19-positive ImmuneCODE repertoires, a step that removed public or cross-reactive TCRs. Using the MIRA antigens, annotated TCRs were further analysed by specific ORF or by position within an ORF. Breadth was defined as the number of annotated unique rearrangements divided by the total number of unique productive rearrangements, and depth was defined as the summed frequency of the annotated unique rearrangements. Two-sided Wilcoxon rank-sum tests were applied when comparing TCR breadth between groups. TCRdb mirrors the immuneACCESS table, restricted to in-frame sequences. Some clones are absent from its copies; in checked studies, under half trace to an unresolved V gene, and the reason for the others is unknown. V, J and clone size are taken as reported in that table, and D and trimming were inferred from the DNA itself. The sample profile shows some 370,000 clones; 83% of them were found once. Together, the top ten hold about 7.1% of the sample.

What this sample's treatment or condition label stands for: 19 received Ad26.COV2.S at low or high dose, single or two shots; several received placebo; per-sample allocation not given. Repertoires of vaccine and placebo recipients were sequenced from samples taken on day 63 after the first injection. In Cohort 1b, 25 or so adults aged 18-55 years were enrolled at a single site in Boston, USA, between 29 July and 7 August 2020. As a vaccine, Ad26.COV2.S was a replication-incompetent adenovirus type 26 vector that expressed a prefusion-stabilized SARS-CoV-2 spike protein derived from the original Wuhan strain. CDR1 MDHEN and CDR2 SYDVKM were looked up in the germline V gene. The CDR3 starts with the cysteine, ends with the phenylalanine, and has 13 residues. Only the CDR3 region is kept as DNA, spanning 39 bases read in frame from base 1. From V the trimming removes 6 bases and from J it removes 3 bases, while the gene matches leave 2 bases of the junction unaccounted for.

This clonotype was sampled from a person between 18 and 59 years old who received the Ad26.COV2.S COVID-19 vaccine or a placebo. Recombination linked TRBV28 to TRBJ2-7, with TRBD2 identical over 10 junction bases. Sequences were derived from peripheral blood, sampled in a trial of Ad26.COV2.S vaccine versus placebo. The CDR3 amino acid sequence is: CASRLAGSYEQYF. The nucleotide sequence reads as follows: TGTGCCAGCAGACTAGCGGGAAGCTACGAGCAGTACTTC.